Listed below are T cell receptor beta chains from one sample, sequenced in a study of shared clonotypes between healthy human individuals. Repertoires were generated with immunoSEQ multiplex PCR, while TCRdb's copy carries only in-frame clones and drops some. Found here are roughly 850,000 clones, 96% of them singletons; the top ten hold under 0.25%. The sequenced material came from naive CD8+ T cells sorted from blood. Receptor source: a man aged 30 to 45 in good health. The CDR3 runs from the conserved cysteine through the conserved F or W. D genes are given only for firm matches. Expanded clones are given a class, and other clones once, few, many or no size at all.

TRBV9	.	.	TRBJ1-2	CASLGTGGFGGYTF	TGTGCCAGTTTAGGTACGGGGGGCTTTGGTGGCTACACCTTC
TRBV7-9	.	.	TRBJ2-7	CASSFPPTSGQVYEQYF	TGTGCCAGCAGCTTTCCGCCGACGTCGGGACAAGTCTACGAGCAGTACTTC
TRBV4-1	.	TRBD2	TRBJ2-7	CASSQELAGPIHEQYF	TGCGCCAGCAGCCAAGAGCTAGCGGGTCCCATCCACGAGCAGTACTTC
TRBV27	.	TRBD2	TRBJ2-3	CASSWNPGLAGPTDTQYF	TGTGCCAGCAGTTGGAATCCGGGACTAGCGGGACCTACAGATACGCAGTATTTT
TRBV28	.	.	TRBJ2-2	CASSPPSWTGELFF	TGTGCCAGCAGTCCTCCTAGTTGGACCGGGGAGCTGTTTTTT
TRBV5-1	once	TRBD2	TRBJ2-2	CASSLLPSGRSPHFTGELFF	TGCGCCAGCAGCTTGCTCCCTAGCGGGAGATCCCCCCACTTCACCGGGGAGCTGTTTTTT
TRBV2	.	.	TRBJ1-2	CASSESWDRNYGYTF	TGTGCCAGCAGTGAATCGTGGGATCGGAACTATGGCTACACCTTC
TRBV5-1	.	.	TRBJ2-5	CASSLGRGKVEETQYF	TGCGCCAGCAGCTTGGGGCGCGGGAAGGTAGAAGAGACCCAGTACTTC
TRBV14	.	.	TRBJ2-5	CASSQELSPMETQYF	TGTGCCAGCAGCCAAGAATTATCCCCCATGGAGACCCAGTACTTC
TRBV28	.	TRBD1	TRBJ2-5	CASSHGDSGETQYF	TGTGCCAGCAGCCATGGGGACAGCGGAGAGACCCAGTACTTC
TRBV10-3	.	TRBD2	TRBJ2-1	CAIGTSGRPEQFF	TGTGCCATCGGGACTAGCGGGAGACCTGAGCAGTTCTTC
TRBV27	.	.	TRBJ2-1	CASSQGGGRYNEQFF	TGTGCCAGCAGCCAAGGGGGAGGCAGATACAATGAGCAGTTCTTC